These 22 T cell receptor beta chains were sequenced from one sample in a study of Tregs in tolerant kidney transplant recipients (dated by TCRdb to the late 2010s). Libraries were constructed by the immunoSEQ multiplex PCR assay. TCRdb took over this immuneACCESS table, retaining in-frame rearrangements with V and J assigned. Such tables are incomplete; in checked studies, under half of the missing clones stem from an unresolved V gene, and the remainder is unexplained. In all, the sample holds some 90,000 clones, and over 85% of those were seen once. 4.7% of the sample comes from the top ten. Sequenced input: CD8+ T cells from blood. Receptors originate from a human donor in good health.

The chain employs TRBV11-3 and TRBJ2-3; 8 nucleotides match TRBD2. The CDR3 loop spans 16 amino acids. CDR1 is SGHNT, CDR2 YENEEA, per germline. Trimming took 0 bases from V and 6 from J; bases not matched to a gene: 8. The CDR3 DNA reads as TGTGCCAGCAGCTTAGATCTGAGCGGGGGCTCGGATACGCAGTATTTT. Its protein is CASSLDLSGGSDTQYF.

J is TRBJ1-2 and V is TRBV5-6; no clear D. Germline loops: CDR1 SGHDT, CDR2 YYEEEE. The CDR3 consists of 13 residues. The V and J ends lost 0 bases and 1 base respectively, with 4 bases between them. The CDR3 sequence is CASSLVGNYGYTF. The CDR3 DNA sequence: TGTGCCAGCAGCTTGGTGGGTAACTATGGCTACACCTTC.

V gene TRBV19 combines with J gene TRBJ2-2, with TRBD1 identical over 9 bases. The J segment lost 2 bases and the V segment lost 1 base, leaving 5 bases of the junction unmatched. The CDR3 is 17 residues long. CDR1 and CDR2 from the germline V gene are LNHDA and SQIVND (reference sequence). The CDR3 loop reads CASSIALTGGNTGELFF. DNA for the CDR3: TGTGCCAGTAGTATAGCCCTGACAGGGGGAAACACCGGGGAGCTGTTTTTT. Using reference TRBV19 and TRBJ2-2 for the parts outside the CDR3, the full variable domain is DGGITQSPKYLFRKEGQNVTLSCEQNLNHDAMYWYRQDPGQGLRLIYYSQIVNDFQKGDIAEGYSVSREKKESFPLTVTSAQKNPTAFYLCASSIALTGGNTGELFFGEGSRLTVL.

The V call is TRBV30, the J call TRBJ2-1; D gene uncertain. Germline lookup yields CDR1 GTSNPN and CDR2 SVGIG (reference sequence). The CDR3 length is 16 residues. V was clipped by 1 base and J by 2 bases, with 15 bases between them. The CDR3 DNA sequence: TGTGCCTGGAGTGGAACCGGGTCCACTACCTACAATGAGCAGTTCTTC. Translated: CAWSGTGSTTYNEQFF.

The CDR3, as DNA: TGCGCCAGCAGCTCCTACCGCAGTACGAATCAGCGTGGGCAGCCCCAGCATTTT. Amino acid sequence: CASSSYRSTNQRGQPQHF. V and J are TRBV4-1 and TRBJ1-5; D is unresolved. The V end was cut by 5 bases, the J end by 7 bases, with 27 bases between. This CDR3 has 18 residues. CDR1 and CDR2 (germline): MGHRA, YSYEKL.

The genes are TRBV4-1 and TRBJ1-1; a weak D match, TRBD1 (5 bases). V gave up 8 bases and J gave up 6 bases, with 16 bases separating them. The CDR3 contains 13 residues. Germline V gene sequence: CDR1 MGHRA, CDR2 YSYEKL. The chain's CDR3 is CASGRGPTAEAFF. As DNA, the CDR3 is TGCGCCAGCGGACGGGGACCGACAGCTGAAGCTTTCTTT.

The genes are TRBV10-2 and TRBJ1-4, with D hard to call. Trimming removed 10 bases from V and 3 bases from J, with 12 bases in between. CDR1 is WSHSY, CDR2 SAAADI, per germline. The CDR3 is 13 amino acids. In DNA, the CDR3 is TGCGCCATCCGGTCTACGGCTAATGAAAAACTGTTTTTT. It codes for CAIRSTANEKLFF.

The gene calls are TRBV6-1 and TRBJ2-6, with unresolved D. CDR3 size: 15 residues. V shed 3 bases and J shed 0 bases, with 6 bases lying between them. The germline gives CDR1 MNHNS, CDR2 SASEGT. The CDR3, as DNA: TGTGCCAGCAGTGAGGGCAGCTCTGGGGCCAACGTCCTGACTTTC. It encodes CASSEGSSGANVLTF.

In DNA, the CDR3 is TGTGCCAGCAGCCAAACGGGCCAGCCAGGTTGGCAGTACTTC. It yields the protein CASSQTGQPGWQYF. The rearrangement links TRBV4-2 to TRBJ2-7; D ambiguous. This CDR3 is 14 amino acids long. V was clipped by 2 bases and J by 9 bases, with 17 bases between them. Germline CDR1 and CDR2: LGHNA and YNFKEQ.

CDR3 loop: CASSYPRQGFSYEQYF. Written as DNA, the CDR3 is TGTGCCAGCAGTTACCCCCGACAGGGGTTCTCGTACGAGCAGTACTTC. This rearrangement joins TRBV6-5 to TRBJ2-7; 8 bases line up with TRBD1. CDR3 size: 16 residues. Germline V gene data show CDR1 as MNHEY and CDR2 as SVGAGI. With V trimmed by 2 bases and J by 4 bases, 10 bases remained unmatched.

The chain recombines TRBV2 with TRBJ2-5; the match to TRBD2 covers 16 bases. Germline lookup yields CDR1 SNHLY and CDR2 FYNNEI. The CDR3 length is 19 residues. V lost 3 bases to trimming and J lost 5 bases; unmatched junction nucleotides: 12. This CDR3 reads CASSEPGTSGGALWETQYF. In DNA form, the CDR3 reads TGTGCCAGCAGTGAGCCTGGGACTAGCGGGGGGGCCTTGTGGGAGACCCAGTACTTC.

The chain carries TRBV5-8 and TRBJ2-2, with D hard to call. Between the trimmed V and J ends, which lost 2 bases and 5 bases, there was a span of 7 bases. CDR3 length: 13 residues. From germline, CDR1 is SGHTS and CDR2 YDEGEE. The CDR3 region is CASSLTGTGELFF. The DNA of the CDR3 is TGTGCCAGCAGCTTAACTGGAACCGGGGAGCTGTTTTTT. The entire variable domain, with the rest obtained from reference TRBV5-8 and TRBJ2-2, is as follows: EAGVTQSPTHLIKTRGQQATLRCSPISGHTSVYWYQQALGLGLQFLLWYDEGEERNRGNFPPRFSGRQFPNYSSELNVNALELEDSALYLCASSLTGTGELFFGEGSRLTVL.

The rearrangement uses TRBV6-1 and TRBJ2-3; 10 nucleotides align to TRBD2. CDR1 MNHNS and CDR2 SASEGT come from the germline V gene. The CDR3 is made up of 15 amino acids. V gave up 4 bases and J gave up 2 bases; unmatched junction bases: 3. The CDR3 DNA sequence: TGTGCCAGCAGTGGTCTAGCGGGGGACACAGATACGCAGTATTTT. This gives the protein CASSGLAGDTDTQYF.

The V gene is TRBV5-5, the J gene TRBJ2-7, with 7 bases lining up with TRBD2. This CDR3 spans 13 amino acids. Germline V CDR1 and CDR2: SGHKS, YYEKEE (reference sequence). With V trimmed by 2 bases and J by 2 bases, 1 base remained unmatched. The CDR3 is CASSFGGAYEQYF. CDR3 coding DNA: TGTGCCAGCAGCTTTGGGGGGGCCTACGAGCAGTACTTC.

This clone was seen a single time. This chain links TRBV19 with TRBJ1-4; weak D call: TRBD1 (5 bases). Germline V gene sequence: CDR1 LNHDA, CDR2 SQIVND (reference sequence). The CDR3 covers 14 residues. V was pared by 3 bases and J by 8 bases, with 13 bases between. As DNA, the CDR3 is TGTGCCAGTAGTATCCGCCAGGGTTGGGAAAAACTGTTTTTT. Protein product: CASSIRQGWEKLFF. Using reference TRBV19 and TRBJ1-4 for the parts outside the CDR3, the full variable domain is DGGITQSPKYLFRKEGQNVTLSCEQNLNHDAMYWYRQDPGQGLRLIYYSQIVNDFQKGDIAEGYSVSREKKESFPLTVTSAQKNPTAFYLCASSIRQGWEKLFFGSGTQLSVL.

The CDR3 sequence is CASSPPEADYGYTF. In DNA form, the CDR3 reads TGTGCCAGCAGCCCCCCGGAGGCAGACTATGGCTACACCTTC. This rearrangement joins TRBV7-9 to TRBJ1-2; D is unresolved. This CDR3 has 14 residues. Germline loops: CDR1 SEHNR, CDR2 FQNEAQ (reference sequence). The V gene lost 5 bases and the J gene lost 3 bases, with 13 bases spanning the gap.

The J gene is TRBJ2-7, the V gene TRBV9; 8 bases are a match to TRBD1. Germline values: CDR1 SGDLS, CDR2 YYNGEE. The CDR3 has 16 amino acids. Trimming removed 3 bases from V and 0 bases from J; junction bases left unmatched: 8. The DNA of the CDR3 is TGTGCCAGCAGCGACGGGACAGGCGATAGCTCCTACGAGCAGTACTTC. It encodes CASSDGTGDSSYEQYF.

The J gene is TRBJ2-7, the V gene TRBV6-1; 8 bases agree with TRBD1. There are 15 residues in the CDR3. V dropped 3 bases and J dropped 2; count of bases not matched to a gene: 6. Germline assignment: CDR1 MNHNS and CDR2 SASEGT. CDR3 in amino acids: CASSDVGTGPYEQYF. The CDR3 nucleotides read TGTGCCAGCAGTGATGTGGGGACAGGCCCCTACGAGCAGTACTTC.

V gene TRBV7-8 combines with J gene TRBJ2-3; 12 bases agree with TRBD2. This CDR3 comprises 18 residues. Germline V gene data show CDR1 as SGHVS and CDR2 as FQNEAQ. Trimming removed 1 base from V and 3 bases from J; junction bases left unmatched: 8. CDR3 bases: TGTGCCAGCAGCTTAGGAGTTCTAGCGGGAGGGCAGACAGATACGCAGTATTTT. Protein product: CASSLGVLAGGQTDTQYF. Supplemented by reference TRBV7-8 and TRBJ2-3, the full variable domain reads GAGVSQSPRYKVAKRGQDVALRCDPISGHVSLFWYQQALGQGPEFLTYFQNEAQLDKSGLPSDRFFAERPEGSVSTLKIQRTQQEDSAVYLCASSLGVLAGGQTDTQYFGPGTRLTVL.

The CDR3 nucleotides read TGCAGCGTGACAGGGAATAGAGATGGCTACACCTTC. It specifies CSVTGNRDGYTF. This chain connects TRBV29-1 to TRBJ1-2, with 7 positions matching TRBD1. CDR1 is SQVTM and CDR2 is ANQGSEA in the germline V gene. Unmatched junction bases numbered 7, after V lost 6 bases and J lost 6 bases. This CDR3 region has 12 residues.

Here the CDR3 reads CATSPDLGSYEQYF. The CDR3 bases are TGTGCCACCAGCCCCGACCTGGGCTCCTACGAGCAGTACTTC. The chain combines TRBV15 with TRBJ2-7; D uncertain. Germline V gene data show CDR1 as LNHNV and CDR2 as YYDKDF (reference sequence). Trimming stripped 5 bases from V and 0 bases from J, with 11 bases between. The CDR3 totals 14 residues.

The chain couples TRBV27 to TRBJ2-7; perhaps D is TRBD1 or TRBD2 (5 bases each). V lost 5 bases and J lost 2, with 10 bases in between. The germline gives CDR1 MNHEY, CDR2 SMNVEV (reference sequence). This CDR3 has 13 residues. In nucleotides, the CDR3 is TGTGCCAGCAGTGGGACGGTGCCCTACGAGCAGTACTTC. Translated: CASSGTVPYEQYF.